The clone carrying this TCR beta chain was recorded a few times. As yet, its antigen is unknown. V lost 2 bases and J lost 6, with 10 bases in between. This CDR3 is built from 13 residues. Germline values: CDR1 SGHTA, CDR2 FQGNSA. Unique-molecular-identifier-tagged TCR beta cDNA libraries were used. TCRdb processed the PCR reads anew with MiXCR; each CDR3 protein has one entry. This table holds approximately 730,000 distinct CDR3 sequences, about half found once. The source of the sample is a study of post-analysis software for immune sequencing data. General study points: When patients were compared with controls, about five TRBV segments were more frequent, TRBV5-6, TRBV5-1 and TRBV20-1 among them. Those with multiple sclerosis, the patient group, showed significantly lower normalized Chao1 diversity than controls.

The chain joins TRBV7-2 to TRBJ1-1, with no clear D. The sequencing sample was made of blood. The clonotype originates from a girl aged 5-17 years with multiple sclerosis. In DNA, the CDR3 is TGTGCCAGCAGCTTATACGGTAGTTCTGAAGCTTTCTTT. Encoded protein: CASSLYGSSEAFF.